The clone carrying this TCR beta chain has just one count. Germline CDR1 and CDR2: SGHVS and FQNEAQ. Trimming cost V 5 bases and J 5 bases; bases outside gene matches: 11. CDR3 length: 15 amino acids. It was CD45RO-negative cells, positively selected for CCR7, that made up naive CD8 cells, with terminally differentiated effector memory CD45RA+ cells excluded. Sequencing used immunoSEQ multiplex PCR; TCRdb keeps in-frame clones, though not all of them. The table has around 1.9 million clones, about 93% seen once; the top ten hold more than 1.5%. The data derive from a study of shared clonotypes between healthy human individuals.

The sequencing sample was made of naive CD8+ T cells from PBMCs. The V gene is TRBV7-8, the J gene TRBJ1-2; 7 nucleotides agree with TRBD1. This TCR came from a man younger than 30 in good health. Some clones in this sample may be carry-over from other donors' samples. Here the CDR3 reads CASSIGGRTPYGYTF. Written as DNA, the CDR3 is TGTGCCAGCAGCATAGGGGGCAGGACCCCTTATGGCTACACCTTC.